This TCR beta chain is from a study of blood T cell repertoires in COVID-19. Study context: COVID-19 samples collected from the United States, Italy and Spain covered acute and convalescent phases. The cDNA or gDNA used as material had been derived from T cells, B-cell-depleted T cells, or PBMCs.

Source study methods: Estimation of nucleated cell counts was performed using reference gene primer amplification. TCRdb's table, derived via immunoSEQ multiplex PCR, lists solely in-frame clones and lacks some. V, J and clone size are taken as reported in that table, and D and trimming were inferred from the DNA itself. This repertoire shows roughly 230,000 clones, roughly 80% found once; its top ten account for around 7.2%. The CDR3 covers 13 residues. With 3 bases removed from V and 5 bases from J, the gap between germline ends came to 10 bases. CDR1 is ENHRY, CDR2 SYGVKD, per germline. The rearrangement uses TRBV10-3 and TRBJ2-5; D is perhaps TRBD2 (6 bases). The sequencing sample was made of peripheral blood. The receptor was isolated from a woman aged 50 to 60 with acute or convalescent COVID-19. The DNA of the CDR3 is TGTGCCATCAGTGAAGGCGGAGGGGAGACCCAGTACTTC. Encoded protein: CAISEGGGETQYF.